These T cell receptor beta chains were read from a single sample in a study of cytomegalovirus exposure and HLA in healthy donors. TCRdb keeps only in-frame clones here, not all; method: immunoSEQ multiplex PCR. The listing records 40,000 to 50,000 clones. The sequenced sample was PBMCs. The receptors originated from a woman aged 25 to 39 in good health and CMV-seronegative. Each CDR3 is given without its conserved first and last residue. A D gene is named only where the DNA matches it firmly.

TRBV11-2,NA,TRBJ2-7,ASSLQGDHYEQY
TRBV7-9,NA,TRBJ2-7,ASSPRHYEQY
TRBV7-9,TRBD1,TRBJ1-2,ASSRDRVSYGYT
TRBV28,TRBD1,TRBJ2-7,ASRKTGSSYEQY
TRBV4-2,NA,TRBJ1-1,ASSQEGDTEAF
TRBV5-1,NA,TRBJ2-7,ASSSQGDEQY
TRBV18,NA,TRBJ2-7,ASSPGRSEQY
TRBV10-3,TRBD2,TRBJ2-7,AIGRVSGGINPYEQY
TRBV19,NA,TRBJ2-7,ASSIAANSYEQY
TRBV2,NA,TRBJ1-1,ASTQAAEAF
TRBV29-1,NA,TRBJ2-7,SVEKQGGAYEQY
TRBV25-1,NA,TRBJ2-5,ASRPLNQETQY
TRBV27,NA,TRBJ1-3,ASSLHGGNTIY
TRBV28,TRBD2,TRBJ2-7,ATRRGGGAGVYEQY
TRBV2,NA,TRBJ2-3,ASSSTRTTDTQY
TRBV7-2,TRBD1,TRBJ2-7,ASSPTGTGPYEQY